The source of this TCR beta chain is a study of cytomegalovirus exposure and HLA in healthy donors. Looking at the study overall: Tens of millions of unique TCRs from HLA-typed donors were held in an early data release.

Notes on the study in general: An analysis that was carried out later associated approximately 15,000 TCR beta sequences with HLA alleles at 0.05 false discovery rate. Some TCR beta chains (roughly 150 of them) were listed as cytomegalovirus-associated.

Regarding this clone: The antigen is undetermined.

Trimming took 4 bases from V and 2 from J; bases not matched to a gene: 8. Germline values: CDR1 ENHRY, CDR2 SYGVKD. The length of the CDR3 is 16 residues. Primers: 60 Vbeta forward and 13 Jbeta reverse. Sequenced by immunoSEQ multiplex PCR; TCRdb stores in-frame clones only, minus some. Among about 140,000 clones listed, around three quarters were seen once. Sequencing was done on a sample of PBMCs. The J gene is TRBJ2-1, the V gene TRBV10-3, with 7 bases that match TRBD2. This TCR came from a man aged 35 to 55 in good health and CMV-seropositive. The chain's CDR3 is CAISGGGGTTYNEQFF. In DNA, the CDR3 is TGTGCCATCAGTGGGGGCGGGGGAACCACCTACAATGAGCAGTTCTTC.